The rows below give T cell receptor beta chains drawn from one sample of a study of cytomegalovirus exposure and HLA in healthy donors. Clones were read by immunoSEQ multiplex PCR, and TCRdb kept only the in-frame ones, dropping some. The repertoire has about 100,000 clones, around 81% of them found once; the top ten carry 4.2%. Source material: PBMCs. The receptors stem from a woman in her seventies in good health and CMV-seropositive. CDR3s include the opening cysteine and the closing phenylalanine or tryptophan. A D gene is named only where the DNA matches it firmly. Some rows mark clone size as missing; the rest say once, few, many or name a class of expanded clone.

D: NA; size: NA; V: TRBV2; J: TRBJ2-7; length: 15; CDR3: CASSLLASSPYEQYF; DNA: TGTGCCAGCAGCCTGCTCGCGTCTTCACCCTACGAGCAGTACTTC
D: NA; size: NA; V: TRBV28; J: TRBJ1-5; length: 14; CDR3: CASLNWGGYQPQHF; DNA: TGTGCCAGCTTGAACTGGGGGGGTTATCAGCCCCAGCATTTT
D: NA; size: NA; V: TRBV13; J: TRBJ2-7; length: 14; CDR3: CASSLTGTLGEQYF; DNA: TGTGCCAGCAGCCTAACCGGGACTCTTGGCGAGCAGTACTTC
D: TRBD2; size: NA; V: TRBV4-3; J: TRBJ2-3; length: 14; CDR3: CASKKGGSTDTQYF; DNA: TGCGCCAGCAAAAAGGGCGGGAGTACAGATACGCAGTATTTT
D: TRBD2; size: NA; V: TRBV9; J: TRBJ2-7; length: 15; CDR3: CASSPQAGVPYEQYF; DNA: TGTGCCAGCAGCCCCCAGGCGGGAGTCCCATACGAGCAGTACTTC
D: TRBD1; size: once; V: TRBV25-1; J: TRBJ2-3; length: 13; CDR3: CASSERTTGAEYF; DNA: TGTGCCAGCAGTGAACGTACGACAGGGGCCGAGTATTTT
D: TRBD1; size: NA; V: TRBV7-3; J: TRBJ2-7; length: 14; CDR3: CASSLGQGGYEQYF; DNA: TGTGCCAGCAGCCTTGGACAGGGAGGCTACGAGCAGTACTTC
D: NA; size: NA; V: TRBV4-3; J: TRBJ2-2; length: 16; CDR3: CASSQDYARNTGELFF; DNA: TGCGCCAGCAGCCAAGACTATGCAAGGAACACCGGGGAGCTGTTTTTT
D: TRBD2; size: NA; V: TRBV11-2; J: TRBJ2-7; length: 14; CDR3: CASSPVTSGYEQYF; DNA: TGTGCCAGCAGCCCTGTGACTAGCGGATACGAGCAGTACTTC
D: NA; size: NA; V: TRBV11-2; J: TRBJ2-7; length: 15; CDR3: CASSPLGARTYEQYF; DNA: TGTGCCAGCAGCCCTTTGGGGGCCCGGACCTACGAGCAGTACTTC